Following are 26 T cell receptor beta chains from one sample sequenced in a study of T cells in localized non-small cell lung cancer. The protocol was immunoSEQ multiplex PCR, while the TCRdb copy is restricted to in-frame clones and leaves out a portion. The sample has about 13,000 clones; more than 80% are singletons. Specimen: peripheral blood, collected before any cancer treatment. The receptors shown here come from a male donor older than 55 with stage I squamous cell lung carcinoma.

V and J are TRBV6-1 and TRBJ2-3, with D uncertain. The CDR3 spans 15 residues. CDR1 is MNHNS, CDR2 SASEGT, per germline. Trimming cost V 1 base and J 2 bases, with 10 bases left between them. CDR3 nucleotides: TGTGCCAGCAGTGAAGGTGGGCAGAACACAGATACGCAGTATTTT. It yields the protein CASSEGGQNTDTQYF.

The chain combines TRBV5-5 with TRBJ2-7; perhaps TRBD2 as D (6 bases). Germline values: CDR1 SGHKS, CDR2 YYEKEE (reference sequence). Trimming shortened V by 0 bases and J by 3 bases, and 10 bases separated the two germline ends. The CDR3 is 14 residues long. The CDR3 DNA reads as TGTGCCAGCAGCTTGGGGGACTGGGACTACGAGCAGTACTTC. Protein sequence: CASSLGDWDYEQYF.

This clone showed up just once. The chain links TRBV2 to TRBJ1-5; D remains unclear. The V gene lost 5 bases and the J gene lost 1 base, with 12 bases spanning the gap. Germline lookup yields CDR1 SNHLY and CDR2 FYNNEI. The CDR3 length is 15 residues. The CDR3 DNA reads TGTGCCAGCAGTCTAGAGGGCGTCAGCAATCAGCCCCAGCATTTT. Amino acid sequence: CASSLEGVSNQPQHF. Looking up the rest from reference TRBV2 and TRBJ1-5 gives the full variable domain: EPEVTQTPSHQVTQMGQEVILRCVPISNHLYFYWYRQILGQKVEFLVSFYNNEISEKSEIFDDQFSVERPDGSNFTLKIRSTKLEDSAMYFCASSLEGVSNQPQHFGDGTRLSIL.

The rearrangement joins TRBV9 to TRBJ1-1; D is perhaps TRBD1 (5 bases). Germline V gene data show CDR1 as SGDLS and CDR2 as YYNGEE. V lost 1 base and J 5 bases, leaving 9 bases between the germline ends. CDR3 length: 13 residues. CDR3 residues: CASSVKEGTEAFF. CDR3 in DNA: TGTGCCAGCAGCGTAAAGGAGGGGACTGAAGCTTTCTTT.

This clone has just a few counts. The V call is TRBV7-8, the J call TRBJ2-3; D may be TRBD2 (5 bases). Germline CDR1 and CDR2: SGHVS and FQNEAQ. Between the trimmed V and J ends, which lost 1 base and 2 bases, there was a span of 7 bases. The CDR3 length is 14 residues. CDR3 bases: TGTGCCAGCAGCTTAGTTGGACTCACAGATACGCAGTATTTT. Protein product: CASSLVGLTDTQYF. Supplemented by reference TRBV7-8 and TRBJ2-3, the full variable domain reads GAGVSQSPRYKVAKRGQDVALRCDPISGHVSLFWYQQALGQGPEFLTYFQNEAQLDKSGLPSDRFFAERPEGSVSTLKIQRTQQEDSAVYLCASSLVGLTDTQYFGPGTRLTVL.

This sequence joins TRBV5-1 and TRBJ2-5; 7 nucleotides match TRBD2. The ends lost 4 bases at V and 5 bases at J; junction bases unmatched: 14. The CDR3 loop spans 16 amino acids. The germline gives CDR1 SGHRS, CDR2 YFSETQ. The CDR3 reads CASSPGTNTLRETQYF. The CDR3 DNA sequence: TGCGCCAGCAGCCCTGGGACTAACACGCTAAGGGAGACCCAGTACTTC.

This clone has just one count. This chain joins TRBV4-1 and TRBJ1-2; TRBD1 matches at 9 bases. Per the germline V gene, CDR1 is MGHRA and CDR2 is YSYEKL. V trimming: 4 bases; J trimming: 4 bases; junction bases outside the gene matches: 7. The CDR3 extends over 15 amino acids. CDR3 DNA: TGCGCCAGCAGCCGCCAGACAGGGGGTGCCTATGGCTACACCTTC. The encoded protein is CASSRQTGGAYGYTF.

This clone is a singleton in its sample. The chain employs TRBV29-1 and TRBJ1-1; D is uncertain. CDR1 is SQVTM and CDR2 is ANQGSEA in the germline V gene. V shed 4 bases and J shed 1 base, with 7 bases lying between them. The CDR3 is 12 residues long. This chain's CDR3 is CSVAATNTEAFF. The CDR3 DNA reads TGCAGCGTTGCGGCCACGAACACTGAAGCTTTCTTT.

The chain carries TRBV5-1 and TRBJ2-3, with TRBD2 matching over 13 bases. From germline, CDR1 is SGHRS and CDR2 YFSETQ. Trimming took 3 bases from V and 5 from J; bases not matched to a gene: 3. The CDR3 spans 15 residues. The CDR3 loop reads CASSWTSGSGDTQYF. Written as DNA, the CDR3 is TGCGCCAGCAGCTGGACTAGCGGGAGTGGAGATACGCAGTATTTT. Full variable domain (outside the CDR3, taken from reference TRBV5-1 and TRBJ2-3): KAGVTQTPRYLIKTRGQQVTLSCSPISGHRSVSWYQQTPGQGLQFLFEYFSETQRNKGNFPGRFSGRQFSNSRSEMNVSTLELGDSALYLCASSWTSGSGDTQYFGPGTRLTVL.

The rearrangement links TRBV5-1 to TRBJ2-7; D possibly corresponds to TRBD2 (5 bases). Germline CDR1 SGHRS, CDR2 YFSETQ. This CDR3 region has 12 residues. V lost 4 bases to trimming and J lost 4 bases, with 9 bases between them. Written as DNA, the CDR3 is TGCGCCAGCAGCGGACTTAGTTACGAGCAGTACTTC. Encoded protein: CASSGLSYEQYF.

This clone was seen a single time. V and J are TRBV9 and TRBJ2-1; 8 nucleotides align to TRBD2. The CDR3 has 14 residues. Germline lookup yields CDR1 SGDLS and CDR2 YYNGEE. The V gene end was trimmed by 2 bases and the J gene end by 7 bases; junction bases not matched to a gene: 5. Here the CDR3 DNA reads TGTGCCAGCAGCGTGGCTAGCGGGTTAAATGAGCAGTTCTTC. Encoded protein: CASSVASGLNEQFF. Looking up the rest from reference TRBV9 and TRBJ2-1 gives the full variable domain: DSGVTQTPKHLITATGQRVTLRCSPRSGDLSVYWYQQSLDQGLQFLIQYYNGEERAKGNILERFSAQQFPDLHSELNLSSLELGDSALYFCASSVASGLNEQFFGPGTRLTVL.

This sequence joins TRBV28 and TRBJ1-1, with D perhaps TRBD1 (6 bases). Germline V CDR1 and CDR2: MDHEN, SYDVKM. CDR3 length equals 15 residues. V shed 7 bases and J shed 2 bases, with 17 bases lying between them. The CDR3: CASKVGGRRNTEAFF. CDR3 nucleotides: TGTGCCAGCAAGGTGGGGGGCAGACGAAACACTGAAGCTTTCTTT.

The genes are TRBV7-9 and TRBJ2-5, with D possibly TRBD1 on 5 matching bases. The CDR3 contains 18 residues. The V gene's germline CDR1 is SEHNR and CDR2 FQNEAQ (reference sequence). V was clipped by 3 bases and J by 4 bases, with 24 bases between them. CDR3: CASSFSGRGARLGETQYF. The DNA for the CDR3 is TGTGCCAGCAGCTTCTCGGGTAGGGGCGCGAGATTGGGAGAGACCCAGTACTTC.

The V call is TRBV28, the J call TRBJ1-1; tentatively, D is TRBD1 (6 bases). Trimming cost V 5 bases and J 4 bases, with 17 bases left between them. Per germline, CDR1 MDHEN and CDR2 SYDVKM. This CDR3 spans 15 amino acids. In DNA, the CDR3 is TGTGCCAGCAGTCTCCCCGGGACCAGGGGCACTGAAGCTTTCTTT. This codes for CASSLPGTRGTEAFF.

The chain joins TRBV19 to TRBJ2-2; D not certain. CDR1 is LNHDA, CDR2 SQIVND, per germline (reference sequence). CDR3 length: 13 amino acids. V lost 10 bases to trimming and J lost 2 bases, with 11 bases between them. The CDR3 spells CATRHPNTGELFF. The CDR3 DNA sequence: TGTGCCACGCGACACCCTAACACCGGGGAGCTGTTTTTT.

This sequence joins TRBV7-6 and TRBJ1-2; 8 bases fit TRBD1. The CDR3 consists of 15 residues. Looked up from germline, CDR1 is SGHVS and CDR2 is FNYEAQ. J gave up 4 bases and V 5 bases, and 9 bases lay outside the gene matches. CDR3 nucleotide sequence: TGTGCCAGCAGCCCTAACTCGCAGGGGGCCTATGGCTACACCTTC. Translation gives CASSPNSQGAYGYTF. The full variable domain, its missing parts supplied by reference TRBV7-6 and TRBJ1-2, is GAGVSQSPRYKVTKRGQDVALRCDPISGHVSLYWYRQALGQGPEFLTYFNYEAQQDKSGLPNDRFSAERPEGSISTLTIQRTEQRDSAMYRCASSPNSQGAYGYTFGSGTRLTVV.

In its sample, this clone was seen once. The gene calls are TRBV6-6 and TRBJ2-1; D call uncertain. CDR3 size: 11 residues. The V end was cut by 4 bases, the J end by 10 bases, with 8 bases between. Per the germline V gene, CDR1 is MNHNY and CDR2 is SVGAGI (reference sequence). The CDR3 DNA reads as TGTGCCAGCAGTTCTCAACTAGAGCAGTTCTTC. Amino acid sequence: CASSSQLEQFF.

V usage is TRBV27 and J usage is TRBJ2-1; D is uncertain. Germline CDR1 and CDR2: MNHEY and SMNVEV (reference sequence). CDR3 size: 16 residues. Trimming removed 3 bases at V and 0 bases at J, with 12 bases between. CDR3 sequence reads: CASSLLPLSSYNEQFF. CDR3 bases: TGTGCCAGCAGTTTGCTCCCTTTAAGCTCCTACAATGAGCAGTTCTTC.

This chain joins TRBV11-2 and TRBJ2-5, with D perhaps matching TRBD2 (5 bases). Trimming removed 1 base from V and 5 bases from J, with 14 bases in between. CDR3 size: 15 residues. CDR1 is SGHAT, CDR2 FQNNGV, per germline. DNA of the CDR3: TGTGCCAGCAGCTTAGTAAGGATTCCGGGGGAGACCCAGTACTTC. Its protein product is CASSLVRIPGETQYF.

The chain has TRBV5-4 and TRBJ1-1, with 8 bases matching TRBD1. The CDR3 is 15 residues long. Germline CDR1 reads SGHNT; CDR2 reads YYREEE (reference sequence). The V and J ends lost 2 bases and 4 bases, in that order; junction bases with no gene match: 7. CDR3 nucleotides: TGTGCCAGCAGCTTCCTTGGACAGGGCGGCACTGAAGCTTTCTTT. As protein: CASSFLGQGGTEAFF. Filled out from reference TRBV5-4 and TRBJ1-1, the complete variable domain reads ETGVTQSPTHLIKTRGQQVTLRCSSQSGHNTVSWYQQALGQGPQFIFQYYREEENGRGNFPPRFSGLQFPNYSSELNVNALELDDSALYLCASSFLGQGGTEAFFGQGTRLTVV.

The V and J genes are TRBV28 and TRBJ2-7; no clear D. The CDR3 runs 15 residues. Germline V CDR1 and CDR2: MDHEN, SYDVKM. Trimming took 6 bases from V and 0 from J, leaving 15 bases between them. The CDR3: CASSPLLASSYEQYF. The DNA of the CDR3 is TGTGCCAGCAGCCCTCTGCTTGCGAGCTCCTACGAGCAGTACTTC.

The genes are TRBV5-4 and TRBJ1-3, with 7 bases that match TRBD1. Losses at the gene ends were 4 bases for V and 3 bases for J; bases not matched to a gene: 7. The CDR3 consists of 15 residues. The V gene's germline CDR1 is SGHNT and CDR2 YYREEE (reference sequence). The CDR3 DNA sequence: TGTGCCAGCAGCGATTCACAGGGGCTTGGAAACACCATATATTTT. It yields the protein CASSDSQGLGNTIYF.

The rearrangement links TRBV10-3 to TRBJ1-1; the D gene is possibly TRBD1 (5 bases). V was cut by 6 bases and J by 4 bases, with 15 bases left in between. The germline V gene has CDR1 ENHRY and CDR2 SYGVKD. This CDR3 contains 14 residues. CDR3 DNA: TGTGCCATCAGAGGATTAGGGGAGGGCACTGAAGCTTTCTTT. Protein: CAIRGLGEGTEAFF.

This clone was observed a single time. The chain couples TRBV5-1 to TRBJ1-1, with a possible D match to TRBD1 (6 bases). The CDR3 runs 14 residues. Germline CDR1 is SGHRS and CDR2 is YFSETQ. V was shortened by 0 bases and J by 3 bases, with 9 bases between the two germline ends. CDR3 residues: CASSLEGGYTEAFF. The CDR3 nucleotides are TGCGCCAGCAGCTTGGAGGGGGGATACACTGAAGCTTTCTTT.

The CDR3 region has the DNA TGCGCCAGCAGGCCGCGGGGTGAATCCTACAATGAGCAGTTCTTC. Its protein is CASRPRGESYNEQFF. The rearrangement uses TRBV5-1 and TRBJ2-1; D perhaps matches TRBD2 (6 bases). Trimming shortened V by 5 bases and J by 1 base, and 13 bases separated the two germline ends. Germline V lookup: CDR1 SGHRS, CDR2 YFSETQ. CDR3 length: 15 residues.

In the case of this clone: The sample carries other DNA sequences with the same CDR3. V gene TRBV11-3 combines with J gene TRBJ2-1, with D hard to call. With 4 bases removed from V and 0 bases from J, the gap between germline ends came to 10 bases. The CDR3 length is 15 residues. The germline V gene has CDR1 SGHNT and CDR2 YENEEA. The CDR3 spells CASSSGFSSYNEQFF. The CDR3 coding sequence is TGTGCCAGCAGCTCCGGATTTAGCTCCTACAATGAGCAGTTCTTC. The full variable domain, with the rest looked up from reference TRBV11-3 and TRBJ2-1, is EAGVVQSPRYKIIEKKQPVAFWCNPISGHNTLYWYLQNLGQGPELLIRYENEEAVDDSQLPKDRFSAERLKGVDSTLKIQPAELGDSAVYLCASSSGFSSYNEQFFGPGTRLTVL.